The source of this TCR beta chain is a study of OX40 agonist ivuxolimab in advanced cancers. Comment on this clone: The antigen remains undetermined.

TCRdb's table, derived via immunoSEQ multiplex PCR, lists solely in-frame clones and lacks some. This table holds roughly 53,000 clones, 70% to 90% found once. Regarding the study as a whole: Clones of CD4+ and CD8+ blood T cells grew by week 6 at doses of 0.1 to 3.0 mg/kg.

The CDR3 has 14 amino acids. Germline CDR1 reads MNHNS; CDR2 reads SASEGT. The germline V and J ends were trimmed by 4 bases and 0 bases, with 9 bases remaining between them. The sample in question was CD4+ or CD8+ T cells sorted from blood, obtained in a trial of the OX40 agonist ivuxolimab. The clonotype was recovered from an adult with an advanced solid tumor such as melanoma, head and neck, liver or kidney cancer. This rearrangement joins TRBV6-1 to TRBJ1-1; no clear D. The CDR3 protein is CASSVRPVNTEAFF. CDR3 nucleotides: TGTGCCAGCAGTGTACGCCCCGTGAACACTGAAGCTTTCTTT.